Sequencing of this T cell receptor beta chain was carried out in a study of cytomegalovirus exposure and HLA in healthy donors. Germline V gene data show CDR1 as MDHEN and CDR2 as SYDVKM. Trimming stripped 2 bases from V and 6 bases from J, with 19 bases between. CDR3 length: 16 amino acids. As to this clone: The antigen remains undetermined.

Study outcomes and limitations: Donors belonging to an Asian-associated ancestry cluster reportedly showed fewer N-insertions in productive TCRs than the roughly 670-donor mean, according to what a later analysis found. Generally TCR sequences proved uncommon, though certain public TCRs appeared in numerous donors.

PCR amplification relied on 60 Vbeta primers (plus 13 Jbeta primers). This table comes from immunoSEQ multiplex PCR, and its TCRdb copy is limited to in-frame clones, with some not included. The data show tens of thousands of clones, less than 65% seen once. V gene TRBV28 combines with J gene TRBJ1-2; tentative D call: TRBD1 (5 bases). Material: PBMCs. This receptor was taken from a woman aged 25 to 39 in good health and CMV-seronegative. The CDR3 nucleotides read TGTGCCAGCAGTTTAGTAACGGTCGGGGGGAAAGATGGCTACACCTTC. It yields the protein CASSLVTVGGKDGYTF.